This note documents a single T cell receptor beta chain sequence. Its antigen target is currently unknown. Base qualities are not provided; no much larger clone lies one nucleotide away. CDR1 and CDR2 (MGHRA, YSYEKL) derive from the germline V gene. The CDR3, from cysteine to phenylalanine, totals 15 residues. Only the CDR3 DNA is retained, 45 bases long and in frame from the first base. V is cut by 0 bases and J by 2 bases, and the space between the germline ends is 10 bases. The cohort consisted of 670 or so healthy bone marrow donors. All cohort members were sampled while nominally healthy, although unrecorded immune exposures were likely present. The donor tested CMV seropositive and was one of the 289 seropositive cohort members. A peripheral blood sample was provided by each donor, and peripheral blood mononuclear cells were used for TCR beta sequencing. The Qiagen DNeasy Blood Extraction Kit was used to extract genomic DNA from the blood cell samples.

Library prep was done by the immunoSEQ multiplex PCR assay. For the multiplex PCR, a mixture combining 60 forward primers for TCR Vbeta segments and 13 reverse primers for TCR Jbeta segments was used. A multiplex PCR assay on genomic DNA amplified the CDR3 region of rearranged TCR beta genes. On the Illumina HiSeq System, the amplified TCR beta libraries were sequenced as 87-base-pair reads. As for how the authors treated the data: Across the 600 to 700 repertoires, a later analysis counted some 80 million unique TCR beta chains, 9.5 million to 12 million of which were shared by at least two donors. To remove PCR and sequencing errors, raw reads were error-corrected and collapsed into unique sequences using a nearest-neighbor algorithm that merged closely related sequences. To assign V, D and J gene segments, CDR3 sequences were aligned to IMGT reference sequences. For a sequence to be retained, a match of at least six nucleotides was required to both a V gene segment and a J gene segment. Rearrangements were classified as productive when the CDR3 lacked stop codons and remained in frame with V and J, and all other rearrangements were classified as non-productive. Following IMGT convention, CDR3 was defined as the stretch from the second conserved V-encoded cysteine to the conserved J-encoded phenylalanine. The earlier analysis of some 600 of the donors excluded sequences that lacked an unambiguous match to a single V gene segment. An earlier analysis of roughly 590 of the donors called V segments functional above 56.7% productive rearrangements and segregating when the between-donor standard deviation exceeded 5%. To diagnose cytomegalovirus status from the catalog of TCR beta chain sequences, a statistical classification framework was built. In a later analysis, TCR nucleotide sequences were compared against IMGT/GENE-DB human TR gene sequences so that V and J genes could be assigned. The TCRdist pipeline was used in a later analysis to assign CDR3 sequences and most-parsimonious VDJ recombination scenarios. In a later analysis, each TCR beta chain was defined by its CDR3 amino acid sequence together with its V-gene family, and reads lacking a unique V-gene family were excluded. To address suspected cross-contamination and a sequencing artifact, a later analysis removed 450 to 700 highly shared, low-generation-probability nucleotide sequences. For each public chain, a later analysis derived a clonal expansion index from normalized ranks of inferred template counts within each repertoire. In a later analysis, generation probabilities were computed with a VDJ recombination model fitted to out-of-frame rearrangements, and the resulting probabilities were checked against IGoR. In a later analysis, TCR-TCR, TCR-HLA and TCR-CMV co-occurrence was scored with hypergeometric tests, and a repertoire-size bias correction was applied to TCR pairs. False discovery rates were estimated in a later analysis by permuting HLA or CMV assignments 20 times. In a later analysis, co-occurring TCRs were grouped using DBSCAN, and TCRdist sequence similarity was added for clustering within HLA-allele-positive subsets. Repertoires with fewer than 30,000 or more than 120,000 public chains were left out of co-occurrence clustering, as were five repertoires with anomalous nucleotide sharing. TCRdb re-hosts the immuneACCESS table, in-frame sequences only. Its copies lack some clones; in the studies checked, an unresolved V gene accounts for under half of them, and the cause for the rest is not known. V, J and clone size are those of that table, while D and trimming were read from the DNA. Here the sample has 130,000 to 150,000 clones; almost 80% occur a single time. 6.7% of the sample is taken by the ten largest.

This specimen comes from a study of cytomegalovirus exposure and HLA in healthy donors (dated by TCRdb to 2017 to 2019). For context, the study as a whole: An earlier analysis of under 600 of the donors reported approximately 290 Gb of sequence data and about 100 million unique TCR beta sequences from about 179 million T cells. The study aimed to test whether cataloging public T cell receptors could reveal signatures of past pathogen exposure. Besides the first cohort of under 700 subjects, a separate validation cohort made up of roughly 120 different subjects was used. Rather than using new phenotypic data, the later analysis identified candidate immune exposures from TCR beta sequences and from how often those sequences occurred across donors. Approximately 310 gigabases of sequencing data and 75 million to 85 million unique TCR sequences made up an early release that covered nearly 650 HLA-typed donors. In a later genetic analysis, genome-wide SNP genotypes for 398 of the 666 donors were used, and that subset was treated as a discovery cohort. On average, roughly 250,000 unique TCR beta nucleotide sequences were sequenced per donor among a few hundred genotyped donors of the cohort, with around 19% of those sequences being non-productive. HLA typing included class I and class II loci at four-digit resolution. Alongside the repertoire data, information on donor age, sex, ethnicity and CMV serostatus was compiled. Using immunosequencing, the study profiled T cell repertoires from 500 to 800 subjects and related those repertoires to cytomegalovirus serostatus. Because of strong linkage in the cohort, roughly five DR-DQ haplotypes were treated as single units for association and clustering. The number of donors typed differed by locus, with roughly 629-640 for A, B, C, DRB1 and DQB1, over 500 for DQA1, 600 to 610 for DPA1, and some 450 for DPB1. Among the roughly 400 genotyped donors, about 85% belonged to the genetic ancestry cluster associated with self-reported Caucasian donors. Every discovery cohort repertoire had been produced on one sequencing platform. High-throughput TCR immunosequencing, statistical association of individual TCRs with disease status, and machine learning were combined to predict cytomegalovirus infection status. To decide whether each TCR beta V gene segment behaved as functional or pseudogenic, an earlier analysis of some 600 of the donors relied on high-throughput TCR beta sequencing. A later analysis re-examined previously published TCR beta repertoires from about 670 donors and added high-resolution HLA genotyping to investigate patterns of TCR occurrence. The paper's findings and limits, for the study overall: A later genetic analysis reported fewer N-insertions in productive TCRs among donors in an Asian-associated ancestry cluster than the roughly 670-donor mean. In a later analysis, HLA-associated TCR beta chains were found to be more clonally expanded and to have lower generation probabilities than equally common non-associated chains. Most TCR sequences were seen in very few donors, while some public TCRs were found in many individuals. A later genetic analysis associated a missense DCLRE1C variant with V-gene and J-gene trimming of TCR beta chains, and an independent cohort replicated the association. It was suggested by the authors that the approach could potentially be generalized to other disease states and immunological phenotypes. The sequencing pipeline was judged likely to have produced a cluster of highly shared sequence variants as a technical artifact. In a later analysis, TCR association rates were found to vary across HLA loci, with the most associated TCRs seen for DRB1 alleles and the fewest for HLA-C alleles. Because HLA typing was missing for some donors at each locus, association tests included only the typed subset. In a later analysis, most CMV-associated TCR beta chains were found to appear HLA-restricted, with HLA associations seemingly driven largely by CMV exposure. In the study, around 150 TCR beta chains were listed as associated with cytomegalovirus. Presence/absence analyses assumed roughly uniform sequencing depth across donors, an assumption that may not hold. The 87-base-pair reads could not distinguish some IMGT-functional V segments, including TRBV6-2 and TRBV6-3, so those segments were excluded. When HLA alleles, especially DR and DQ, strongly co-occurred, TCR associations were difficult to assign to individual alleles. Correlated functional status among segregating V segments might reflect linkage disequilibrium, but an unknown experimental factor could not be ruled out. The classifier was reported to diagnose cytomegalovirus status with high specificity and sensitivity in both the original cohort and the validation cohort. A further reported finding was that TCR beta sequences accurately predicted the HLA-A and HLA-B alleles for most subjects in the first cohort. In a later analysis, some 18,000 TCR beta sequences were associated with specific HLA alleles at a false discovery rate of 0.05. In vitro tests confirmed that three of the cytomegalovirus-associated TCR beta chains recognize cytomegalovirus antigens. In an earlier analysis of more than 500 of the donors, most TCR beta V segments appeared in productive rearrangements about 87% or about 30% of the time, broadly matching IMGT annotations. The only immune exposure information available for the cohort was CMV serostatus. Because counts were too low, some 17 rarely observed V segments, including chromosome 9 orphons, were excluded from the earlier analysis of 587 of the donors. In this cohort, only TCR beta chains were sequenced, and detectable features were limited by the absence of alpha or paired-chain data. According to a later analysis, parvovirus B19, influenza, CMV and Epstein-Barr virus appeared linked to several top co-occurrence clusters.

This receptor was identified in a woman between 40 and 55 years old in good health and CMV-seropositive. Input material: PBMCs. Recombination joined TRBV4-1 with TRBJ2-5; no D gene can be assigned with confidence. The CDR3 region: CASSQDPLRQETQYF. The bases are TGCGCCAGCAGCCAAGATCCCCTACGACAAGAGACCCAGTACTTC.